Listed here is a single TCR beta chain. Libraries were prepared by immunoSEQ multiplex PCR; TCRdb keeps only in-frame clonotypes and omits some of them. Here the sample spans roughly 2,000,000 clones, about 95% being singletons. This record belongs to a study of shared clonotypes between healthy human individuals. The CDR3 contains 15 residues. CDR1 and CDR2 from the germline V gene are MNHNY and SVGAGI (reference sequence). V lost 2 bases and J 3 bases, leaving 8 bases between the germline ends. Naive CD8 cells lacked CD45RO, underwent positive selection for CCR7 and left out terminally differentiated effector memory CD45RA+ cells.

Specimen: naive CD8+ T cells sorted from blood. This chain uses TRBV6-6 with TRBJ1-6, with TRBD1 as a possible D gene (5 bases). The TCR sequence derives from a man younger than 35 in good health. This CDR3 reads CASSYDDSYNSPLHF. In nucleotides, the CDR3 is TGTGCCAGCAGTTACGACGACAGCTATAATTCACCCCTCCACTTT.